Listed below are T cell receptor beta chains from one sample, sequenced in a study of T cell responses to AZD1222 COVID-19 vaccine. Sequencing was performed with immunoSEQ multiplex PCR; in TCRdb, only in-frame clones are kept and a portion is missing. This table holds roughly 120,000 clones, 85% to 95% found once. The sample was peripheral blood, taken on day 0 of AZD1222 vaccination. All receptors derive from an adult in good health. CDR3s include the opening cysteine and the closing phenylalanine or tryptophan. D genes are given only for firm matches. Clone sizes are given selectively: once, few, many, or a class where the clone is expanded.

CDR3nt: TGCAGCGTGGAGTTTCTGAGGTACAATGAGCAGTTCTTC
CDR3aa: CSVEFLRYNEQFF
len: 13
j_gene: TRBJ2-1
v_gene: TRBV29-1
d_gene: .
abundance: .

CDR3nt: TGTGCCAGCAGTTTACTAGCGGGAGGCCCAAACACCGGGGAGCTGTTTTTT
CDR3aa: CASSLLAGGPNTGELFF
len: 17
j_gene: TRBJ2-2
v_gene: TRBV27
d_gene: TRBD2
abundance: .

CDR3nt: TGTGCCAGCAGCGCGGGAGGCAATTCCTATCAGCCCCAGCATTTT
CDR3aa: CASSAGGNSYQPQHF
len: 15
j_gene: TRBJ1-5
v_gene: TRBV11-2
d_gene: .
abundance: .

CDR3nt: TGTGCCAGCAGCCCCGAGACAGGGCCTAGCTCTGGAAACACCATATATTTT
CDR3aa: CASSPETGPSSGNTIYF
len: 17
j_gene: TRBJ1-3
v_gene: TRBV4-2
d_gene: TRBD1
abundance: .

CDR3nt: TGTGCCAGCAGTCGGACAGGGAACAATCAGCCCCAGCATTTT
CDR3aa: CASSRTGNNQPQHF
len: 14
j_gene: TRBJ1-5
v_gene: TRBV6-5
d_gene: TRBD1
abundance: .

CDR3nt: TGTGCCAGCAGATTAAATGGGGGGCGTCCTGAAAAACTGTTTTTT
CDR3aa: CASRLNGGRPEKLFF
len: 15
j_gene: TRBJ1-4
v_gene: TRBV11-2
d_gene: .
abundance: .

CDR3nt: TGTGCCAGCAGTCCGGGACACACTGGAAACACCATATATTTT
CDR3aa: CASSPGHTGNTIYF
len: 14
j_gene: TRBJ1-3
v_gene: TRBV28
d_gene: .
abundance: .

CDR3nt: TGTGCCAGCAGCGGAAAGCGATTGGGGGAGGGGACCAGCACAGATACGCAGTATTTT
CDR3aa: CASSGKRLGEGTSTDTQYF
len: 19
j_gene: TRBJ2-3
v_gene: TRBV7-9
d_gene: TRBD2
abundance: .

CDR3nt: TGTGCTAGTGGCGCCTACAATGAGCAGTTCTTC
CDR3aa: CASGAYNEQFF
len: 11
j_gene: TRBJ2-1
v_gene: TRBV12-5
d_gene: .
abundance: .

CDR3nt: TGTGCCTGGAGTGCCACTAGCTGGAATGAGCAGTTCTTC
CDR3aa: CAWSATSWNEQFF
len: 13
j_gene: TRBJ2-1
v_gene: TRBV30
d_gene: .
abundance: .

CDR3nt: TGTGCCAGCAGCCAAGTCCTGCTGTCTTTGGAGACCCAGTACTTC
CDR3aa: CASSQVLLSLETQYF
len: 15
j_gene: TRBJ2-5
v_gene: TRBV14
d_gene: .
abundance: .

CDR3nt: TGTGCCAGTAGTAGAGACCCTACGGGGGAGCTGTTTTTT
CDR3aa: CASSRDPTGELFF
len: 13
j_gene: TRBJ2-2
v_gene: TRBV19
d_gene: .
abundance: .

CDR3nt: TGTGCCAGCAGTGGGGGGGTCGGTACAGATACGCAGTATTTT
CDR3aa: CASSGGVGTDTQYF
len: 14
j_gene: TRBJ2-3
v_gene: TRBV2
d_gene: .
abundance: .

CDR3nt: TGCGCCAGCGGTGAACTGACTAGCGGGGACTCCTACAATGAGCAGTTCTTC
CDR3aa: CASGELTSGDSYNEQFF
len: 17
j_gene: TRBJ2-1
v_gene: TRBV5-1
d_gene: TRBD2
abundance: .

CDR3nt: TGTGCCAGCAGCTCCGGACTAGCGGGAGAGACCCAGTACTTC
CDR3aa: CASSSGLAGETQYF
len: 14
j_gene: TRBJ2-5
v_gene: TRBV7-3
d_gene: TRBD2
abundance: .

CDR3nt: TGTGCCAGCAGCAATCCTCCGACCAGGGGTAATTCACCCCTCCACTTT
CDR3aa: CASSNPPTRGNSPLHF
len: 16
j_gene: TRBJ1-6
v_gene: TRBV21-1
d_gene: .
abundance: .

CDR3nt: TGTGCCTGGAGCGGAGGCAGGTTCTACAATGAGCAGTTCTTC
CDR3aa: CAWSGGRFYNEQFF
len: 14
j_gene: TRBJ2-1
v_gene: TRBV30
d_gene: .
abundance: .

CDR3nt: TGTGCCAGCAGCGTAGAGGGCTCCACCTACGAGCAGTACTTC
CDR3aa: CASSVEGSTYEQYF
len: 14
j_gene: TRBJ2-7
v_gene: TRBV9
d_gene: .
abundance: .

CDR3nt: TGTGCCAGCAGCCTCTCGGGCATAGCTAACTATGGCTACACCTTC
CDR3aa: CASSLSGIANYGYTF
len: 15
j_gene: TRBJ1-2
v_gene: TRBV7-9
d_gene: .
abundance: .

CDR3nt: TGTGCCAGCAGGAGAACAGCAAAAGAGTATAGCAATCAGCCCCAGCATTTT
CDR3aa: CASRRTAKEYSNQPQHF
len: 17
j_gene: TRBJ1-5
v_gene: TRBV19
d_gene: .
abundance: .

CDR3nt: TGTGCCAGTAGTGCCCGGGACGCAAACAATGAGCAGTTCTTC
CDR3aa: CASSARDANNEQFF
len: 14
j_gene: TRBJ2-1
v_gene: TRBV19
d_gene: .
abundance: .

CDR3nt: TGTGCCAGCAGCCTACTAATTACCAGCGACTATGGCTACACCTTC
CDR3aa: CASSLLITSDYGYTF
len: 15
j_gene: TRBJ1-2
v_gene: TRBV2
d_gene: .
abundance: .

CDR3nt: TGTGCCAGCAGAGACGGGACCGCAACTAATGAAAAACTGTTTTTT
CDR3aa: CASRDGTATNEKLFF
len: 15
j_gene: TRBJ1-4
v_gene: TRBV5-6
d_gene: .
abundance: .

CDR3nt: TGTGCCAGCAAAGGGGGGGGCGCTCGGGGCACTGAAGCTTTCTTT
CDR3aa: CASKGGGARGTEAFF
len: 15
j_gene: TRBJ1-1
v_gene: TRBV28
d_gene: .
abundance: .

CDR3nt: TGTGCCAGCAGCCGAGATAGGGCGAACACCGGGGAGCTGTTTTTT
CDR3aa: CASSRDRANTGELFF
len: 15
j_gene: TRBJ2-2
v_gene: TRBV27
d_gene: .
abundance: .

CDR3nt: TGTGCCAGCAGGATTACAGGGTCTGGAAACACCATATATTTT
CDR3aa: CASRITGSGNTIYF
len: 14
j_gene: TRBJ1-3
v_gene: TRBV28
d_gene: .
abundance: .

CDR3nt: TGTGCCAGCATGGGGGGGCTCGAGCAGTACTTC
CDR3aa: CASMGGLEQYF
len: 11
j_gene: TRBJ2-7
v_gene: TRBV27
d_gene: .
abundance: .

CDR3nt: TGTGCCAGCAGTTACTCTGGTCTCAAAGAGACCCAGTACTTC
CDR3aa: CASSYSGLKETQYF
len: 14
j_gene: TRBJ2-5
v_gene: TRBV6-2/TRBV6-3
d_gene: .
abundance: .

CDR3nt: TGTGCCAGCAGTTTCCAGGGGATCGACTATTCTGGGGCCAACGTCCTGACTTTC
CDR3aa: CASSFQGIDYSGANVLTF
len: 18
j_gene: TRBJ2-6
v_gene: TRBV27
d_gene: .
abundance: few

CDR3nt: TGTGCCATCAGTGGTAGCGGGAGGGCCGGGAATGAGCAGTTCTTC
CDR3aa: CAISGSGRAGNEQFF
len: 15
j_gene: TRBJ2-1
v_gene: TRBV10-3
d_gene: TRBD2
abundance: .

CDR3nt: TGTGCCATCCTTTTGGACATGAACTATGGCTACACCTTC
CDR3aa: CAILLDMNYGYTF
len: 13
j_gene: TRBJ1-2
v_gene: TRBV27
d_gene: .
abundance: .

CDR3nt: TGTGCCAGCAGCGCCGAACGGGGACTAGCGCCCTACGAGCAGTACTTC
CDR3aa: CASSAERGLAPYEQYF
len: 16
j_gene: TRBJ2-7
v_gene: TRBV11-2
d_gene: TRBD2
abundance: once

CDR3nt: TGTGCCAGCAGCTTACTAGCCGCCTACAATGAGCAGTTCTTC
CDR3aa: CASSLLAAYNEQFF
len: 14
j_gene: TRBJ2-1
v_gene: TRBV7-2
d_gene: .
abundance: .

CDR3nt: TGTGCCAGCAGTTACTCGGGGACTAGCATTAATACGCAGTATTTT
CDR3aa: CASSYSGTSINTQYF
len: 15
j_gene: TRBJ2-3
v_gene: TRBV6-5
d_gene: TRBD2
abundance: .

CDR3nt: TGTGCCTGCACTCCTCGGGATTGGGGCACAGATACGCAGTATTTT
CDR3aa: CACTPRDWGTDTQYF
len: 15
j_gene: TRBJ2-3
v_gene: TRBV30
d_gene: .
abundance: once

CDR3nt: TGTGCCAGCAGCCAAGATGGGAGCTCTGGGGCCAACGTCCTGACTTTC
CDR3aa: CASSQDGSSGANVLTF
len: 16
j_gene: TRBJ2-6
v_gene: TRBV3-1/TRBV3-2
d_gene: .
abundance: .

CDR3nt: TGTGCCAGCAGTTACTGGAAGACCCAGTACTTC
CDR3aa: CASSYWKTQYF
len: 11
j_gene: TRBJ2-5
v_gene: TRBV6-2/TRBV6-3
d_gene: .
abundance: .

CDR3nt: TGTGCCAGCACTCCCGCCTGGGCGTATGGCTACACCTTC
CDR3aa: CASTPAWAYGYTF
len: 13
j_gene: TRBJ1-2
v_gene: TRBV28
d_gene: .
abundance: .

CDR3nt: TGTGCCAGTACTAAGGGGGGACCTCAGCTTCCAGCTAACTATGGCTACACCTTC
CDR3aa: CASTKGGPQLPANYGYTF
len: 18
j_gene: TRBJ1-2
v_gene: TRBV19
d_gene: .
abundance: .

CDR3nt: TGCGCCAGCAGCCAAGTTGACTTGGGACTAGCGGTATACAATGAGCAGTTCTTC
CDR3aa: CASSQVDLGLAVYNEQFF
len: 18
j_gene: TRBJ2-1
v_gene: TRBV4-1
d_gene: TRBD2
abundance: .

CDR3nt: TGCGCCAGCAGCTATTACTCGAGCACAGATACGCAGTATTTT
CDR3aa: CASSYYSSTDTQYF
len: 14
j_gene: TRBJ2-3
v_gene: TRBV5-1
d_gene: .
abundance: .

CDR3nt: TGTGCCAGCAGCCCGCTGGGCCGTTTTCCCTACGAGCAGTACTTC
CDR3aa: CASSPLGRFPYEQYF
len: 15
j_gene: TRBJ2-7
v_gene: TRBV6-2/TRBV6-3
d_gene: .
abundance: .

CDR3nt: TGTGCCAGCAGTTTAGCGTGGAGCTCCTACAATGAGCAGTTCTTC
CDR3aa: CASSLAWSSYNEQFF
len: 15
j_gene: TRBJ2-1
v_gene: TRBV28
d_gene: .
abundance: .

CDR3nt: TGTGCCAGCTCACCGCCTCCGGGACGCCAAGGGTTCAATGAGCAGTTCTTC
CDR3aa: CASSPPPGRQGFNEQFF
len: 17
j_gene: TRBJ2-1
v_gene: TRBV18
d_gene: .
abundance: .

CDR3nt: TGTGCCAGCAGCCCCCCCCGGGGGGAGCGCTCCTACAATGAGCAGTTCTTC
CDR3aa: CASSPPRGERSYNEQFF
len: 17
j_gene: TRBJ2-1
v_gene: TRBV9
d_gene: TRBD2
abundance: .

CDR3nt: TGTGCCAGCAGTAGCCAAACAGGTGAAAAACTGTTTTTT
CDR3aa: CASSSQTGEKLFF
len: 13
j_gene: TRBJ1-4
v_gene: TRBV27
d_gene: .
abundance: .

CDR3nt: TGTGCCAGCAGTTTTACTGGGGGACTTTCCAACACCGGGGAGCTGTTTTTT
CDR3aa: CASSFTGGLSNTGELFF
len: 17
j_gene: TRBJ2-2
v_gene: TRBV28
d_gene: .
abundance: .

CDR3nt: TGTGCCAGCAGCGCGTGGGACACCTCGAACACCGGGGAGCTGTTTTTT
CDR3aa: CASSAWDTSNTGELFF
len: 16
j_gene: TRBJ2-2
v_gene: TRBV11-2
d_gene: .
abundance: .

CDR3nt: TGTGCCAGCACCCCCCTTGGCCAGGGAGGAGGGACTGAAGCTTTCTTT
CDR3aa: CASTPLGQGGGTEAFF
len: 16
j_gene: TRBJ1-1
v_gene: TRBV5-5
d_gene: .
abundance: .

CDR3nt: TGTGCCAGCAGCTTGTCCACCGGGGAGCTGTTTTTT
CDR3aa: CASSLSTGELFF
len: 12
j_gene: TRBJ2-2
v_gene: TRBV5-5
d_gene: .
abundance: .

CDR3nt: TGTGCCAGCAGCCGAGGCAGGGAGTACGAGCAGTACTTC
CDR3aa: CASSRGREYEQYF
len: 13
j_gene: TRBJ2-7
v_gene: TRBV14
d_gene: .
abundance: .

CDR3nt: TGTGCCAGCAGCCCGACTAGCGGGAGGTTCTACGAGCAGTACTTC
CDR3aa: CASSPTSGRFYEQYF
len: 15
j_gene: TRBJ2-7
v_gene: TRBV13
d_gene: TRBD2
abundance: .

CDR3nt: TGTGCCAGCAGTGAGGTAGCGGGGGAATACAATGAGCAGTTCTTC
CDR3aa: CASSEVAGEYNEQFF
len: 15
j_gene: TRBJ2-1
v_gene: TRBV6-4
d_gene: TRBD2
abundance: .

CDR3nt: TGCAGTCTAGCGGGGATCTACGAGCAGTACTTC
CDR3aa: CSLAGIYEQYF
len: 11
j_gene: TRBJ2-7
v_gene: TRBV20-1
d_gene: TRBD2
abundance: .

CDR3nt: TGTGCCAGCAGCTGGACCCCCGGGGAGCTGTTTTTT
CDR3aa: CASSWTPGELFF
len: 12
j_gene: TRBJ2-2
v_gene: TRBV9
d_gene: .
abundance: .